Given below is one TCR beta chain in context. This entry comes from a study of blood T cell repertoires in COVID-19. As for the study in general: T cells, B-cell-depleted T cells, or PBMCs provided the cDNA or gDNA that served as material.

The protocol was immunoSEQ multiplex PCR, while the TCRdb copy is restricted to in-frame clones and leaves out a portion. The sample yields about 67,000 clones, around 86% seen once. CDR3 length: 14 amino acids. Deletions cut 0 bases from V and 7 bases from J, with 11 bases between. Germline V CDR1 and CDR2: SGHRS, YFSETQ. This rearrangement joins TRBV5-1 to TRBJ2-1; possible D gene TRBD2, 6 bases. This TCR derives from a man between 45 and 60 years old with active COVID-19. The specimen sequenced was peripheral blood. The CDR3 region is CASSLGLGTNEQFF. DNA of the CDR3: TGCGCCAGCAGCTTGGGGCTTGGGACTAATGAGCAGTTCTTC.